One T cell receptor (beta chain) is described in this entry. As yet, its antigen is unknown. This specimen belongs to a study of T cell responses to AZD1222 COVID-19 vaccine. The study's findings and limits: It should be noted that donors were predominantly white British and more often female, and clonal diversity was possibly underestimated. Unmutated variant regions reportedly attract nearly half of all spike-specific TCRs.

Measured with immunoSEQ multiplex PCR; TCRdb has only the in-frame clones, and not every one. The sample has 70,000 or so clones, roughly 80% seen once; the top ten hold about 6%. Germline-derived CDR1 and CDR2 are SGHNT and YYREEE (reference sequence). The ends were cut back, 1 base at V and 7 bases at J, with 14 bases in the middle. CDR3 length: 14 amino acids. The source material was peripheral blood, sampled 28 days after the second AZD1222 dose. The sequence was obtained from an adult who received the AZD1222 COVID-19 vaccine. The chain has TRBV5-4 and TRBJ1-2; D is ambiguous. CDR3 coding DNA: TGTGCCAGCAGCTTGTCGGCCGGGATCGCTGGCTACACCTTC. This gives the protein CASSLSAGIAGYTF.